The 3 T cell receptor beta chains below were found in one sample sequenced in a study of technical replicates of blood from a handful of donors. Assay: immunoSEQ multiplex PCR; the TCRdb copy retains only in-frame clones and omits some. The sample shows 60,000 to 95,000 clones, 91% of them seen only once. Sequences were obtained from T cells isolated from PBMCs. Every receptor here comes from a human donor in good health. Some clones in this sample may be carry-over from other donors' samples.

CDR3 nucleotides: TGTGCCAGCAGCTTAGGAGGTGGAAAATCGAGCGAGCAGTACTTC. Translated, it gives CASSLGGGKSSEQYF. The genes are TRBV7-6 and TRBJ2-7; D is unclear. The germline V gene encodes CDR1 SGHVS and CDR2 FNYEAQ. Trimming shortened V by 1 base and J by 6 bases, and 16 bases separated the two germline ends. This CDR3 is built from 15 residues.

As concerns this clone: Other DNA sequences in the same sample also yield this CDR3. The rearrangement joins TRBV5-1 to TRBJ2-6; 8 nucleotides line up with TRBD1. This CDR3 contains 16 residues. Germline V gene lookup returns CDR1 SGHRS and CDR2 YFSETQ. J lost 2 bases, V lost 1 base, and 2 bases had no gene match. The CDR3 loop reads CASSLPGGTGANVLTF. The DNA of the CDR3 is TGCGCCAGCAGCTTGCCAGGGGGCACTGGGGCCAACGTCCTGACTTTC.

This chain joins TRBV6-6 and TRBJ2-7, with 10 positions matching TRBD1. The CDR3 is 14 amino acids. The germline V gene has CDR1 MNHNY and CDR2 SVGAGI (reference sequence). V lost 9 bases to trimming and J lost 2 bases; unmatched junction nucleotides: 7. DNA of the CDR3: TGTGCCAGTATACCGGGACAGGGGACCTACGAGCAGTACTTC. Translating gives CASIPGQGTYEQYF.